Listed below are T cell receptor beta chains from one sample, sequenced in a study of T-cell reconstitution after alpha-beta-depleted transplantation in children. Via MiXCR, TCRdb re-called the PCR reads, giving one row per CDR3 protein. This sample has 500,000 to 650,000 distinct CDR3 sequences, with about an eighth found just once. The starting material was PBMCs, mostly from graft donor cells, obtained 180 days after TCRalphabeta/CD19-depleted stem cell transplant. These receptors all come from a female patient between 2 and 15 years old who had a stem cell transplant for aplastic anemia, so the T cells may come from the graft donor. Both conserved end residues are part of each CDR3. Fields, in order: V gene, clone size, J gene, D gene, CDR3 DNA, CDR3 protein. A D gene is named only where the DNA matches it firmly. Clone size, where shown, is once, few, many, or a class for clones that have expanded.

v_call: TRBV24-1; clone_size: .; j_call: TRBJ2-2; d_call: TRBD2; cdr3_nt: TGTGCCACCAGTGAGAGACTAGCGGGAGCCCTCATGGGGCCCGGGGATCTGTTTTTT; cdr3_aa: CATSERLAGALMGPGDLFF
v_call: TRBV6-1; clone_size: many; j_call: TRBJ1-3; d_call: .; cdr3_nt: TGTGCCAGCAGTCCCCTGGGTCTCGGAAACACCATATATTTT; cdr3_aa: CASSPLGLGNTIYF
v_call: TRBV4-2; clone_size: .; j_call: TRBJ2-1; d_call: .; cdr3_nt: TGTGCCAGCAGCCACGCGGGATCTTACAATGAGCAGTTCTTC; cdr3_aa: CASSHAGSYNEQFF
v_call: TRBV10-1; clone_size: .; j_call: TRBJ2-1; d_call: .; cdr3_nt: TGCGCCAGCAGTGACCACCGGGACCCATACAATGAGCAGTTCTTC; cdr3_aa: CASSDHRDPYNEQFF
v_call: TRBV3-1; clone_size: .; j_call: TRBJ1-6; d_call: .; cdr3_nt: TGTGCCAGCAGCCAAGCAGGCAGCTCCTATAATTCACCCCTCCACTTT; cdr3_aa: CASSQAGSSYNSPLHF
v_call: TRBV28; clone_size: many; j_call: TRBJ1-1; d_call: .; cdr3_nt: TGTGCCAGCACCCTACGGGTGGGTCGTGAAGCTTTCTTT; cdr3_aa: CASTLRVGREAFF
v_call: TRBV5-5; clone_size: .; j_call: TRBJ1-2; d_call: .; cdr3_nt: TGTGCCAGCAGCGCTGGGCGGCTCTATGGCTACACCTTC; cdr3_aa: CASSAGRLYGYTF
v_call: TRBV11-2; clone_size: .; j_call: TRBJ2-1; d_call: TRBD2; cdr3_nt: TGTGCCAGCAGCCGCCCGTGGGCGTGGGCGGGAGCGCGCAATGAGCAGTTCTTC; cdr3_aa: CASSRPWAWAGARNEQFF
v_call: TRBV20-1; clone_size: .; j_call: TRBJ2-6; d_call: .; cdr3_nt: TGCAGTGCTAGAGTCCCTAGGGGGGACACGAGGACTGGGGCCAACGTCCTGACTTTC; cdr3_aa: CSARVPRGDTRTGANVLTF
v_call: TRBV28; clone_size: many; j_call: TRBJ1-5; d_call: .; cdr3_nt: TGTGCCAGCAGTTTACAGGGTTTCCGGACGGATCAGCCCCAGCATTTT; cdr3_aa: CASSLQGFRTDQPQHF
v_call: TRBV12-3/TRBV12-4; clone_size: .; j_call: TRBJ2-7; d_call: TRBD2; cdr3_nt: TGTGCCAGCAGGATAGCGGGAAGGGGCGAGCAGTACTTC; cdr3_aa: CASRIAGRGEQYF
v_call: TRBV4-3; clone_size: many; j_call: TRBJ1-5; d_call: .; cdr3_nt: TGCGCCAGCAGCCAAGGACGGAGCAATCAGCCCCAGCATTTT; cdr3_aa: CASSQGRSNQPQHF
v_call: TRBV12-3/TRBV12-4; clone_size: few; j_call: TRBJ1-2; d_call: .; cdr3_nt: TGTGCCAGCAGTCCGCCCGGGGCATCCGCTAACTATGGCTACACCTTC; cdr3_aa: CASSPPGASANYGYTF
v_call: TRBV28; clone_size: few; j_call: TRBJ2-7; d_call: TRBD2; cdr3_nt: TGTGCCAGCAGTTCGCTCGGTGTGGAAGCGGGGCCCTTTTACGAGCAGTACTTC; cdr3_aa: CASSSLGVEAGPFYEQYF
v_call: TRBV11-1; clone_size: few; j_call: TRBJ2-7; d_call: .; cdr3_nt: TGTGCCAGCAGCTTAGACAGGGTCTCGTCGAGCATATCCTACGAGCAGTACTTC; cdr3_aa: CASSLDRVSSSISYEQYF
v_call: TRBV11-2; clone_size: few; j_call: TRBJ1-6; d_call: .; cdr3_nt: TGTGCCAGCAGCCCAGAGCCACAGGAGATGGGATCACCCCTCCACTTT; cdr3_aa: CASSPEPQEMGSPLHF
v_call: TRBV28; clone_size: few; j_call: TRBJ2-7; d_call: .; cdr3_nt: TGTGCCAGCAGTTTCAGGCAGGTTGGTTCCTACGAGCAGTACTTC; cdr3_aa: CASSFRQVGSYEQYF